This entry is about one TCR beta chain. Germline is not matched at one junction end, which may reflect a read error. This entry is derived from a study of T cell changes during pregnancy in multiple sclerosis. The CDR3 spans 16 residues. From germline, CDR1 is SGHAT and CDR2 FQDESV (reference sequence). Only in-frame clones appear in the TCRdb table, and some are missing; sequencing was by immunoSEQ multiplex PCR. Of about 93,000 clones in the sample, around 92% were seen once. The TCR sequence derives from a female donor with multiple sclerosis, enrolled in a pregnancy study. The chain employs TRBV11-1 and TRBJ2-3, with 7 positions matching TRBD1. The source was peripheral blood, collected after pregnancy. This CDR3 reads CASSLEWTGQADTQYF. The CDR3 DNA follows: TGTGCCAGCAGTTTAGAGTGGACAGGCCAGGCAGATACGCAGTATTTT.